This TCR beta chain was sequenced during a study of shared clonotypes between healthy human individuals. The study, taken as a whole, reports: The study drew on few donors, limiting represented genetic and exposure-history diversity. Donor clonotype sharing was expected to depend on sequencing depth. Sequencing of the sorted subsets was shown by rarefaction to be incomplete despite large depth.

Repertoires were generated with immunoSEQ multiplex PCR, while TCRdb's copy carries only in-frame clones and drops some. Of about 1.1 million clones listed, 70% to 80% were seen once; the top ten hold roughly 0.56%. As regards this clone: The target antigen is unknown.

This CDR3 is 13 amino acids long. Germline loops: CDR1 MDHEN, CDR2 SYDVKM. V gave up 1 base and J gave up 4 bases, with 7 bases separating them. There were only Caucasian adults among the donors, and all lived in Nashville, Tennessee. The clonotype was recovered from a man between 18 and 35 years old in good health. Some clones in this sample may be carry-over from other donors' samples. The specimen sequenced was memory CD4+ T cells from PBMCs. As for subset: CD45RA-negative fraction. This chain links TRBV28 with TRBJ1-2, with D possibly TRBD1 on 5 matching bases. The CDR3 sequence: CASSLLTAYGYTF. Written as DNA, the CDR3 is TGTGCCAGCAGTTTATTGACAGCCTATGGCTACACCTTC.